The clone carrying this TCR beta chain was detected a few times. Antigen unknown. These data come from a study of T cell repertoires in cytomegalovirus infection. Study overall: It was recently identified HLA-C-restricted and well-studied HLA-B-restricted CMV epitopes that the study used. Public TCR beta signature analysis indicated the presence of both CMV infection and matching HLA type.

General observations from the study: Within the response measured ex vivo, HLA-C-restricted CMV-specific TCR beta clonotypes were dominant. Carriage of CMV together with the relevant HLA was identifiable through cumulative public TCR beta family frequency.

Each CDR3 protein gets one entry after TCRdb re-called the reads with MiXCR. In the table there are approximately 770,000 distinct CDR3 sequences, about 27% of which are singletons. The sample consisted of cultured CD8+ T cells from PBMCs, taken from culture after CMV antigen stimulation. The clonotype originates from a human donor in good health (CMV status not recorded). Some clones in this sample may be carry-over from other donors' samples.

CDR3 bases: TGTGCTAGTGATACAGAGAATTTAGGTAGCACAGATACGCAGTATTTT. It translates to CASDTENLGSTDTQYF. The chain links TRBV12-5 to TRBJ2-3, with unresolved D. The germline V gene has CDR1 LGHNT and CDR2 FRNRAP. The CDR3 spans 16 residues. Trimming took 7 bases from V and 0 from J, leaving 17 bases between them.